This T cell receptor (beta chain) appears in the sequencing data of a study of cytomegalovirus exposure and HLA in healthy donors. Study results and caveats: Reported findings show TCR beta sequences accurately forecast HLA-A and HLA-B alleles in most subjects. The analysis excluded some indistinguishable V segments, including TRBV6-2 and TRBV6-3.

In the case of this clone: Its antigen is unknown.

The ends lost 0 bases at V and 1 base at J; junction bases unmatched: 5. CDR1 and CDR2 (germline): SGHTA, FQGNSA. This CDR3 has 17 residues. Regarding donors, all were healthy bone marrow donors. It was with 60 Vbeta and 13 Jbeta primers that the PCR ran. Generated by immunoSEQ multiplex PCR, the TCRdb table keeps only in-frame clones and is missing some. The table has around 190,000 clones, 78% seen once. This chain links TRBV7-2 with TRBJ2-3; 9 bases match TRBD2. This sequence was found in a female donor in good health and CMV-seronegative. Sequenced input: PBMCs. The CDR3 region is CASSLASGSSGTDTQYF. The CDR3, as DNA: TGTGCCAGCAGCTTAGCTAGCGGGAGTTCTGGCACAGATACGCAGTATTTT.